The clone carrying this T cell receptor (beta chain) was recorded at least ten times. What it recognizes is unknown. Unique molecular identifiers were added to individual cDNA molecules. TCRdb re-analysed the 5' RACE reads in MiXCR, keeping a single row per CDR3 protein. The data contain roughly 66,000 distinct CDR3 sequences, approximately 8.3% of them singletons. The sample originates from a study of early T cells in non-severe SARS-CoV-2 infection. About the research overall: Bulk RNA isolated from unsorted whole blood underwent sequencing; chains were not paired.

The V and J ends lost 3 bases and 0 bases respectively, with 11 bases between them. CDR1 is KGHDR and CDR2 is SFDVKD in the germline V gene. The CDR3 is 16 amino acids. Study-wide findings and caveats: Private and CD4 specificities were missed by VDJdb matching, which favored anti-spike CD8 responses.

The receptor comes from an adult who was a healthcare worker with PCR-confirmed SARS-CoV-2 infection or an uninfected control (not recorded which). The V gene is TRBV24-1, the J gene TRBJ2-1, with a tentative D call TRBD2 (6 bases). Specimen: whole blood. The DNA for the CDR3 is TGTGCCACCAGTGATGGAGGGGCGGACTCCTACAATGAGCAGTTCTTC. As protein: CATSDGGADSYNEQFF.